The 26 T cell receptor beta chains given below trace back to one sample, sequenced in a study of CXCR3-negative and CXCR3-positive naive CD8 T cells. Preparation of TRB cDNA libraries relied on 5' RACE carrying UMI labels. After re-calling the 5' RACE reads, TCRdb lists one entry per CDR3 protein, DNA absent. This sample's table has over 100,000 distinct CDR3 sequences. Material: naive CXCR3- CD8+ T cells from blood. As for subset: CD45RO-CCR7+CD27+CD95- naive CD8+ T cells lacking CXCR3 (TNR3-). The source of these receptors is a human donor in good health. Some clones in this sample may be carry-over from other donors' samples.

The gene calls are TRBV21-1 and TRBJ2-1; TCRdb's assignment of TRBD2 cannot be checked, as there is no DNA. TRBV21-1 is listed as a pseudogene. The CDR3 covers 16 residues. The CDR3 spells CASSAKRSGRNNEQFF.

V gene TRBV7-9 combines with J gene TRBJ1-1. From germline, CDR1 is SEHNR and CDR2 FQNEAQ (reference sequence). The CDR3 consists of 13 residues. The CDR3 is CASSPRDGTEAFF.

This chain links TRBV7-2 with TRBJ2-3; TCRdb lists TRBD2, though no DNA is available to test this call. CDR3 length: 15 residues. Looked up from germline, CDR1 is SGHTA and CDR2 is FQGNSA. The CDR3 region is CASSSLAGAADTQYF.

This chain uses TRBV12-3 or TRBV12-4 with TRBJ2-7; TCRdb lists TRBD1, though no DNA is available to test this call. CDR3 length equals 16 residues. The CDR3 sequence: CASSAGTGRRTYEQYF.

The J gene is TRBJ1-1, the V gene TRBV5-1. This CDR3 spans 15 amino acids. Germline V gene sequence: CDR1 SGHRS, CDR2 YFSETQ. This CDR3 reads CASSLGFGRDTEAFF.

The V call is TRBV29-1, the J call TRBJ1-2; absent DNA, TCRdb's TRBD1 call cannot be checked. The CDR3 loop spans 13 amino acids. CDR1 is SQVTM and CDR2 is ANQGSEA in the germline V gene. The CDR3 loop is CSVVGWGGEGYTF.

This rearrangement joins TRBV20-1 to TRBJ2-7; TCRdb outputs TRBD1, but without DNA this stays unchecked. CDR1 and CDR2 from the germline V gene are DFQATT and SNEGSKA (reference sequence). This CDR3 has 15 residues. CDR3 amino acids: CSARDRAGDPYEQYF.

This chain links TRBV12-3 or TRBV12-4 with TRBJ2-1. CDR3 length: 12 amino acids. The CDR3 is CASSLGSTEQFF.

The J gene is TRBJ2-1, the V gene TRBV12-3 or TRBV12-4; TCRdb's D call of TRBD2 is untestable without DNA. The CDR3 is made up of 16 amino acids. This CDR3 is CASSLLAGGPYNEQFF.

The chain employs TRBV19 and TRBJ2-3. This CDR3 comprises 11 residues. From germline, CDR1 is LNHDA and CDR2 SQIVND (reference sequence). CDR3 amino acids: CASRYTDTQYF.

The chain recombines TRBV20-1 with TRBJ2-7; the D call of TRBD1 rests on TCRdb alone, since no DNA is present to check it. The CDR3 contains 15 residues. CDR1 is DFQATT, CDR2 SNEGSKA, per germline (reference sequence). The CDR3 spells CSARITGTASYEQYF.

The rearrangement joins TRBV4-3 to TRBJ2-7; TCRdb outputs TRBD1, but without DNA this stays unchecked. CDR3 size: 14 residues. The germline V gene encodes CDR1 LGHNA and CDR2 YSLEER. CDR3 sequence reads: CASSQDAGWYEQYF.

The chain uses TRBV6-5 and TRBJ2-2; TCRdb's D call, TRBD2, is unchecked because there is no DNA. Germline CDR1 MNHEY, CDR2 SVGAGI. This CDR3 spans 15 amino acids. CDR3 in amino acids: CASSWGGTPGGELFF.

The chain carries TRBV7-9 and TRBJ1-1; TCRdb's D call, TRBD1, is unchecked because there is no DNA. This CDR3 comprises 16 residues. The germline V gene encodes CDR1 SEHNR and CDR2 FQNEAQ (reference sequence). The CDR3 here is CASSSIRTQGNTEAFF. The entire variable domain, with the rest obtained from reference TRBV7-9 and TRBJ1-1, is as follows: DTGVSQNPRHKITKRGQNVTFRCDPISEHNRLYWYRQTLGQGPEFLTYFQNEAQLEKSRLLSDRFSAERPKGSFSTLEIQRTEQGDSAMYLCASSSIRTQGNTEAFFGQGTRLTVV.

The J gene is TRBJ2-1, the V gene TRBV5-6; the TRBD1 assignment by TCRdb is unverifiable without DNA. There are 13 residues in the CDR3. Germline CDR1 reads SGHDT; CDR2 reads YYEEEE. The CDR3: CASSRDTYNEQFF.

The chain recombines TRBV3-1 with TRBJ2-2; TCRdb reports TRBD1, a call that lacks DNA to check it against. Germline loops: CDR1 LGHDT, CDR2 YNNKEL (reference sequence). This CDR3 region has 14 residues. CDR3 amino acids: CASSQPGHPLKLFF.

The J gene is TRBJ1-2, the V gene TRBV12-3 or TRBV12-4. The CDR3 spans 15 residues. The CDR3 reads CASSTSGYGLYGYTF.

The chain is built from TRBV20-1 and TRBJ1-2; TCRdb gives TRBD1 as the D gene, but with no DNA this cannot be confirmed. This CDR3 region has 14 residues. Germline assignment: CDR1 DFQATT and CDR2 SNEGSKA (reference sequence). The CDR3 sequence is CSARNRGRWDGYTF.

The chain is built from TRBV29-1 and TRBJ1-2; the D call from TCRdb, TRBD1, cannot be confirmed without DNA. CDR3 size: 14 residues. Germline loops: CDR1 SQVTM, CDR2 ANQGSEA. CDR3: CSVDGGSRENGYTF.

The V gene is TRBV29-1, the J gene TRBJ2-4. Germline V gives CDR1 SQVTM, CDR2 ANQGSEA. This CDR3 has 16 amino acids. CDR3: CSVEDLGPLAKNIQYF.

CDR3 loop: CSVEDRLTLNTEAFF. V gene TRBV29-1 combines with J gene TRBJ1-1. This CDR3 has 15 residues. Germline V gene data show CDR1 as SQVTM and CDR2 as ANQGSEA.

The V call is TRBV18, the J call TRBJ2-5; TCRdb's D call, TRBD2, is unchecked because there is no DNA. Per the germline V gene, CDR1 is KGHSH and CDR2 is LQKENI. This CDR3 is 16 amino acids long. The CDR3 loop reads CASSPPSRTIQETQYF.

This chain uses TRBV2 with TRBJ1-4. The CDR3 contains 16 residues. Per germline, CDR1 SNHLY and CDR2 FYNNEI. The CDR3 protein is CASIGAGEGTNEKLFF.

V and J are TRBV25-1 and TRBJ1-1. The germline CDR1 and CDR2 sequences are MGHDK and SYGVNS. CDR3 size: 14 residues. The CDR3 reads CASSSRTRSTEAFF.

The CDR3 spells CASIRTWLGTDTQYF. The chain recombines TRBV28 with TRBJ2-3. Germline CDR1 reads MDHEN; CDR2 reads SYDVKM. The CDR3 has 15 residues.

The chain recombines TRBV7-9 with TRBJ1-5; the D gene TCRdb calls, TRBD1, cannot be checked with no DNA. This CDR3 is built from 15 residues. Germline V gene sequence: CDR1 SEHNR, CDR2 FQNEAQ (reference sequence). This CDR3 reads CASSQTGEFNQPQHF. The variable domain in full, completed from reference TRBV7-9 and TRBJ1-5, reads DTGVSQNPRHKITKRGQNVTFRCDPISEHNRLYWYRQTLGQGPEFLTYFQNEAQLEKSRLLSDRFSAERPKGSFSTLEIQRTEQGDSAMYLCASSQTGEFNQPQHFGDGTRLSIL.